The next 27 T cell receptor beta chains were all read from a single sample in a study of shared clonotypes between healthy human individuals. Sequencing used immunoSEQ multiplex PCR; TCRdb keeps in-frame clones, though not all of them. The data contain under 550,000 clones, around 96% of them singletons. Sequenced: naive CD4+ T cells sorted from blood. As to subset: CD45RA+ positively selected. These TCRs come from a young woman in good health.

Only one count was recorded for this clone. The genes are TRBV10-1 and TRBJ2-3; TRBD2 matches at 12 bases. Trimming cost V 5 bases and J 6 bases; bases outside gene matches: 9. The CDR3 is 16 residues long. Germline V lookup: CDR1 WNHNN, CDR2 SYGVQD (reference sequence). CDR3: CASSPGLAGSTDTQYF. The CDR3 nucleotides are TGCGCCAGCAGTCCAGGACTAGCGGGATCCACTGATACGCAGTATTTT.

The CDR3 coding sequence is TGTGCCAGCAGCTCTCGGACAGGACCCTACGAGCAGTACTTC. Amino acid sequence: CASSSRTGPYEQYF. The chain joins TRBV7-8 to TRBJ2-7; 7 bases are a match to TRBD1. CDR3 length equals 14 residues. V lost 4 bases and J lost 2; bases outside the gene matches: 5. Per germline, CDR1 SGHVS and CDR2 FQNEAQ.

This chain uses TRBV19 with TRBJ1-1, with TRBD1 identical over 8 bases. The ends lost 7 bases at V and 1 base at J; junction bases unmatched: 5. Germline V lookup: CDR1 LNHDA, CDR2 SQIVND (reference sequence). The CDR3 runs 14 residues. The CDR3 coding sequence is TGTGCCAGTATCAACGGACAGGGGAACACTGAAGCTTTCTTT. It codes for CASINGQGNTEAFF.

This rearrangement joins TRBV2 to TRBJ1-5; no clear D gene. Germline V lookup: CDR1 SNHLY, CDR2 FYNNEI. The CDR3 length is 14 residues. V gave up 5 bases and J gave up 3 bases, with 11 bases separating them. For the CDR3, the DNA is TGTGCCAGCAGTCCAGCCAGAAACAATCAGCCCCAGCATTTT. Protein product: CASSPARNNQPQHF.

The chain combines TRBV27 with TRBJ2-5; D might be TRBD1 (5 bases). The end of the DNA aligns better with TRBJ2-7, so the J call may be wrong. This CDR3 has 18 residues. Germline V gene lookup returns CDR1 MNHEY and CDR2 SMNVEV (reference sequence). CDR3 DNA sequence: TGTGCCAGCAGTTCGAAGCTTCTCTACAGGTCAAGCTCCTACGAGCAGTACTTC. Its protein product is CASSSKLLYRSSSYEQYF.

The CDR3 DNA is TGTGCCAGCTGCGGGACTTCCAGCTACAATGAGCAGTTCTTC. Translated: CASCGTSSYNEQFF. The genes are TRBV18 and TRBJ2-1; D might be TRBD2 (6 bases). Germline CDR1 is KGHSH and CDR2 is LQKENI. CDR3 length equals 14 residues. V lost 7 bases and J lost 3, with 13 bases in between.

The genes are TRBV6-1 and TRBJ2-7; D unresolved. V was cut by 6 bases and J by 6 bases, with 15 bases left in between. The CDR3 loop spans 13 amino acids. CDR1 MNHNS and CDR2 SASEGT come from the germline V gene. The CDR3 sequence is CASRDATLREQYF. Written as DNA, the CDR3 is TGTGCCAGCAGGGACGCAACCTTACGCGAGCAGTACTTC.

This clone appeared a single time. V is TRBV7-4 and J is TRBJ2-5, with D possibly TRBD1 on 8 matching bases. The germline CDR1 and CDR2 sequences are SGHVT and SQSDAQ. The V end lost 5 bases, the J end lost 4 bases, and 17 bases lay between the germline ends. This CDR3 is built from 15 residues. Written as DNA, the CDR3 is TGTGCCAGCAGCCGACAGACAGGGGAGGGAGAGACCCAGTACTTC. This gives the protein CASSRQTGEGETQYF.

This clone was seen a handful of times. This chain connects TRBV15 to TRBJ1-1; D ambiguous. CDR1 and CDR2 from the germline V gene are LNHNV and YYDKDF (reference sequence). V lost 2 bases and J 0 bases, leaving 4 bases between the germline ends. The CDR3 is 13 residues long. In DNA form, the CDR3 reads TGTGCCACCAGCAGACAGTTGAACACTGAAGCTTTCTTT. Its translation is CATSRQLNTEAFF.

With regard to this clone: At the DNA level, this CDR3 is encoded by other sequences in the same sample as well. The chain combines TRBV18 with TRBJ2-7, with no clear D. The CDR3 sequence is 12 residues long. Trimming shortened V by 2 bases and J by 7 bases, and 9 bases separated the two germline ends. The germline CDR1 and CDR2 sequences are KGHSH and LQKENI. CDR3 sequence (DNA): TGTGCCAGCTCACCAGGGGTGGGGGAGCAGTACTTC. Amino acid sequence: CASSPGVGEQYF.

Only a few counts were recorded for this clone. The CDR3: CASPPYGVREQYF. The DNA for the CDR3 is TGCGCCAGCCCCCCCTACGGGGTGAGGGAGCAGTACTTC. The genes are TRBV5-1 and TRBJ2-7, with D possibly matching TRBD2 (5 bases). This CDR3 has 13 residues. V was cut by 7 bases and J by 7 bases, with 18 bases left in between. CDR1 is SGHRS and CDR2 is YFSETQ in the germline V gene.

As for this clone: Other DNA sequences in this sample translate to the same CDR3. This sequence joins TRBV11-2 and TRBJ2-7, with D uncertain. The V gene lost 2 bases and the J gene lost 4 bases, with 6 bases spanning the gap. Per germline, CDR1 SGHAT and CDR2 FQNNGV. The CDR3 totals 12 residues. For the CDR3, the DNA is TGTGCCAGCAGCTTAAGAGATTACGAGCAGTACTTC. Protein product: CASSLRDYEQYF.

The rearrangement joins TRBV19 to TRBJ2-7; D ambiguous. CDR3 length equals 15 residues. The germline CDR1 and CDR2 sequences are LNHDA and SQIVND (reference sequence). V gave up 3 bases and J gave up 3 bases, with 15 bases separating them. DNA of the CDR3: TGTGCCAGTAGTATCTCGGCCTCCTCCCACTACGAGCAGTACTTC. This encodes CASSISASSHYEQYF.

The chain uses TRBV7-2 and TRBJ2-2; D is uncertain. The CDR3 consists of 14 residues. Germline V gene sequence: CDR1 SGHTA, CDR2 FQGNSA. Trimming left V 6 bases short and J 3 bases short, with 11 bases between. The CDR3: CASRVVGYTGELFF. In DNA form, the CDR3 reads TGTGCCAGCAGAGTAGTAGGGTACACCGGGGAGCTGTTTTTT.

The rearrangement joins TRBV11-2 to TRBJ2-7, with D tentatively TRBD1 or TRBD2 (6 bases each). V lost 2 bases and J lost 3, with 11 bases in between. Germline-derived CDR1 and CDR2 are SGHAT and FQNNGV. The CDR3 runs to 14 residues. CDR3 bases: TGTGCCAGCAGCTTAAGCAGGGGAGGCTACGAGCAGTACTTC. This translates into CASSLSRGGYEQYF.

The chain links TRBV19 to TRBJ1-1, with no clear D. Germline CDR1 LNHDA, CDR2 SQIVND (reference sequence). The CDR3 is made up of 13 amino acids. Trimming cost V 5 bases and J 0 bases, with 7 bases left between them. The CDR3 loop is CASSFTLNTEAFF. CDR3 coding DNA: TGTGCCAGTAGTTTTACCTTGAACACTGAAGCTTTCTTT.

This clone was seen once. The chain joins TRBV4-2 to TRBJ2-3, with 11 bases that match TRBD2. The CDR3 has 15 amino acids. V lost 0 bases, J lost 6 bases, and 2 bases stayed unmatched. Germline CDR1 reads LGHNA; CDR2 reads YNFKEQ. CDR3 DNA sequence: TGTGCCAGCAGCCAAGAGGCTAGCGGGAGGGATACGCAGTATTTT. It is translated as CASSQEASGRDTQYF.

V is TRBV5-4 and J is TRBJ2-7; tentatively, D is TRBD1 or TRBD2 (5 bases each). The germline V and J ends were trimmed by 2 bases and 3 bases, with 12 bases remaining between them. CDR3 length: 14 residues. The germline V gene has CDR1 SGHNT and CDR2 YYREEE (reference sequence). This chain's CDR3 is CASSLYGAHYEQYF. The CDR3 nucleotides read TGTGCCAGCAGCTTATACGGGGCCCACTACGAGCAGTACTTC.

The chain uses TRBV2 and TRBJ2-7; D is perhaps TRBD1 (6 bases). CDR3 length equals 13 residues. With 5 bases removed from V and 3 bases from J, the gap between germline ends came to 11 bases. Germline V lookup: CDR1 SNHLY, CDR2 FYNNEI. CDR3 sequence: CASSKQGGYEQYF. The CDR3 nucleotides are TGTGCCAGCAGTAAACAGGGTGGCTACGAGCAGTACTTC.

The genes are TRBV9 and TRBJ1-1; 10 nucleotides agree with TRBD1. Germline V lookup: CDR1 SGDLS, CDR2 YYNGEE. The V gene end was trimmed by 4 bases and the J gene end by 1 base; junction bases not matched to a gene: 4. This CDR3 region has 15 residues. The CDR3 region is CASSKRQGANTEAFF. The CDR3 coding sequence is TGTGCCAGCAGCAAGAGACAGGGGGCGAACACTGAAGCTTTCTTT.

The rearrangement uses TRBV5-6 and TRBJ2-7; 13 nucleotides align to TRBD2. CDR1 is SGHDT, CDR2 YYEEEE, per germline. The CDR3 loop spans 15 amino acids. The V and J ends lost 7 bases and 3 bases, in that order; junction bases with no gene match: 7. The CDR3, as DNA: TGTGCCAGCCAACAAGGACTAGCGGGGGTCTACGAGCAGTACTTC. Translated: CASQQGLAGVYEQYF.

The chain has TRBV6-5 and TRBJ2-3, with unresolved D. This CDR3 has 13 amino acids. Germline CDR1 reads MNHEY; CDR2 reads SVGAGI. The V and J ends lost 4 bases and 3 bases respectively, with 8 bases between them. The CDR3 DNA reads TGTGCCAGCAGTTTGGCAGCAACAGATACGCAGTATTTT. Its translation: CASSLAATDTQYF.

The chain links TRBV15 to TRBJ2-3; 7 bases align to TRBD2. Trimming removed 2 bases from V and 2 bases from J; junction bases left unmatched: 4. CDR1 and CDR2 from the germline V gene are LNHNV and YYDKDF (reference sequence). CDR3 size: 15 residues. CDR3 coding DNA: TGTGCCACCAGCAGAAGTAGCGGGTTCACAGATACGCAGTATTTT. It specifies CATSRSSGFTDTQYF.

J is TRBJ1-2 and V is TRBV7-6; unclear D gene. The ends were cut back, 2 bases at V and 6 bases at J, with 10 bases in the middle. This CDR3 is 13 amino acids long. CDR1 is SGHVS, CDR2 FNYEAQ, per germline. The CDR3 coding sequence is TGTGCCAGCAGCTTATTCGAATCTAATGGCTACACCTTC. Translation gives CASSLFESNGYTF.

The chain recombines TRBV7-2 with TRBJ1-1, with 8 nucleotides matching TRBD1. The CDR3 loop spans 16 amino acids. Trimming took 5 bases from V and 1 from J; bases not matched to a gene: 9. Looked up from germline, CDR1 is SGHTA and CDR2 is FQGNSA. The chain's CDR3 is CASSPRTGWTNTEAFF. DNA of the CDR3: TGTGCCAGCAGCCCCCGGACAGGGTGGACGAACACTGAAGCTTTCTTT.

The V call is TRBV2, the J call TRBJ1-2; 7 nucleotides agree with TRBD1. Per the germline V gene, CDR1 is SNHLY and CDR2 is FYNNEI. V shed 6 bases and J 4 bases; nucleotides not matched to a gene: 5. The CDR3 length is 13 residues. CDR3 coding DNA: TGTGCCAGCAGGGCGGGACAGATCTATGGCTACACCTTC. Residues: CASRAGQIYGYTF.

The V and J genes are TRBV29-1 and TRBJ2-5, with a possible D match to TRBD1 (5 bases). The DNA end lines up better with TRBJ2-7; the J call may be wrong. From germline, CDR1 is SQVTM and CDR2 ANQGSEA. The CDR3 spans 11 residues. The CDR3 spells CSVTVSYEQYF. CDR3 nucleotide sequence: TGCAGCGTGACAGTATCCTACGAGCAGTACTTC.